A single sample is the source of the 31 T cell receptor beta chains below, sequenced in a study of OX40 agonist ivuxolimab in advanced cancers. Using immunoSEQ multiplex PCR, the repertoire was profiled, and TCRdb retains in-frame clones only, with some absent. This sample carries around 58,000 clones, around 89% of them seen once, and the ten largest clones take 1.1% to 1.5%. Sequenced material: CD4+ or CD8+ T cells sorted from blood, taken in a trial of the OX40 agonist ivuxolimab. Receptors originate from an adult with an advanced solid tumor such as melanoma, head and neck, liver or kidney cancer.

The rearrangement links TRBV19 to TRBJ2-2; possible D gene TRBD1, 6 bases. Trimming left V 1 base short and J 4 bases short, with 10 bases between. This CDR3 spans 15 amino acids. Germline assignment: CDR1 LNHDA and CDR2 SQIVND (reference sequence). In nucleotides, the CDR3 is TGTGCCAGTAGTATAGGCTACAGGGTCACCGGGGAGCTGTTTTTT. Protein: CASSIGYRVTGELFF.

The chain has TRBV5-1 and TRBJ2-3; the D gene is possibly TRBD2 (7 bases). This CDR3 contains 15 residues. V was pared by 4 bases and J by 6 bases, with 18 bases between. Germline V lookup: CDR1 SGHRS, CDR2 YFSETQ. CDR3 in amino acids: CASSPTERGADTQYF. The DNA of the CDR3 is TGCGCCAGCAGCCCAACTGAACGGGGGGCGGATACGCAGTATTTT.

This rearrangement joins TRBV19 to TRBJ2-7; TRBD1 is a possible D gene (6 bases). The length of the CDR3 is 13 residues. The V end was cut by 6 bases, the J end by 3 bases, with 12 bases between. Germline V CDR1 and CDR2: LNHDA, SQIVND (reference sequence). CDR3 nucleotide sequence: TGTGCCAGTAGGGCCCAGGGGAACTACGAGCAGTACTTC. Amino acids: CASRAQGNYEQYF.

The V and J genes are TRBV5-8 and TRBJ2-7; 9 bases align to TRBD1. With V trimmed by 0 bases and J by 5 bases, 6 bases remained unmatched. Germline V lookup: CDR1 SGHTS, CDR2 YDEGEE. The CDR3 contains 15 residues. The CDR3 sequence: CASSLETGGKDEQYF. Written as DNA, the CDR3 is TGTGCCAGCAGCTTGGAAACAGGGGGCAAGGACGAGCAGTACTTC. Drawing the rest from reference TRBV5-8 and TRBJ2-7, the complete variable domain is EAGVTQSPTHLIKTRGQQATLRCSPISGHTSVYWYQQALGLGLQFLLWYDEGEERNRGNFPPRFSGRQFPNYSSELNVNALELEDSALYLCASSLETGGKDEQYFGPGTRLTVT.

A few counts support this clone. The chain couples TRBV7-2 to TRBJ2-1; 11 bases agree with TRBD2. Unmatched junction bases numbered 4, after V lost 5 bases and J lost 4 bases. The CDR3 contains 15 residues. Per germline, CDR1 SGHTA and CDR2 FQGNSA. CDR3 sequence (DNA): TGTGCCAGCAGCCCCGGGACTAGCGGTTACAATGAGCAGTTCTTC. This codes for CASSPGTSGYNEQFF.

J is TRBJ1-6 and V is TRBV18; D ambiguous. V was clipped by 2 bases and J by 5 bases, with 4 bases between them. The CDR3 runs 13 residues. Germline V gene sequence: CDR1 KGHSH, CDR2 LQKENI. The CDR3 is CASSPGDNSPLHF. The CDR3 nucleotides read TGTGCCAGCTCACCAGGGGATAATTCACCCCTCCACTTT.

J is TRBJ2-7 and V is TRBV7-9; 8 nucleotides agree with TRBD1. This CDR3 region has 13 residues. The junction had 6 bases not matched to a gene; V was cut back by 5 bases and J by 6 bases. Germline V gene lookup returns CDR1 SEHNR and CDR2 FQNEAQ (reference sequence). CDR3 bases: TGTGCCAGCAGCCCCCAGACAGGGGTCGAGCAGTACTTC. It translates to CASSPQTGVEQYF.

The rearrangement uses TRBV7-8 and TRBJ1-2, with a possible D match to TRBD1 (5 bases). CDR1 SGHVS and CDR2 FQNEAQ come from the germline V gene. This CDR3 contains 15 residues. With 1 base removed from V and 2 bases from J, the gap between germline ends came to 11 bases. The CDR3 sequence: CASSLGGTVNYGYTF. The CDR3 DNA follows: TGTGCCAGCAGCTTAGGGGGGACGGTAAACTATGGCTACACCTTC.

The rearrangement uses TRBV21-1 and TRBJ2-5; the table's D call, TRBD2, was not checked against the DNA. TRBV21-1 represents a pseudogene. CDR3 length: 16 amino acids. CDR3 DNA: TGTGCCAGCAGGGTTTCTAGCGGGGGGGCTCCAGAGACCCAGTACTTC. As protein: CASRVSSGGAPETQYF.

The genes are TRBV5-1 and TRBJ2-3, with TRBD2 matching 8 bases. The V gene's germline CDR1 is SGHRS and CDR2 YFSETQ. V dropped 1 base and J dropped 1; count of bases not matched to a gene: 2. This CDR3 has 15 residues. CDR3 sequence: CASSLTAGGTDTQYF. CDR3 coding DNA: TGCGCCAGCAGCTTGACAGCGGGGGGCACAGATACGCAGTATTTT.

This clone was seen once. The chain has TRBV11-2 and TRBJ2-7; D may be TRBD2 (7 bases). Trimming cost V 5 bases and J 6 bases, with 17 bases left between them. The CDR3 is 14 residues long. Germline assignment: CDR1 SGHAT and CDR2 FQNNGV. CDR3 nucleotide sequence: TGTGCCAGCAGCGGCGGGAGTCTCAGGGGCGAGCAGTACTTC. Residues: CASSGGSLRGEQYF.

The J gene is TRBJ2-2, the V gene TRBV11-3; 8 nucleotides agree with TRBD1. With V trimmed by 5 bases and J by 5 bases, 10 bases remained unmatched. The CDR3 consists of 16 residues. The germline CDR1 and CDR2 sequences are SGHNT and YENEEA. The DNA for the CDR3 is TGTGCCAGCAGCACAACCCGGACAGGGCTTACCGGGGAGCTGTTTTTT. Protein product: CASSTTRTGLTGELFF.

To note about this clone: This specimen includes other DNA sequences encoding the same CDR3. The gene calls are TRBV7-3 and TRBJ2-3, with TRBD2 matching over 7 bases. The CDR3 contains 14 residues. Germline CDR1 reads SGHTA; CDR2 reads FQGTGA. J was trimmed by 3 bases and V by 1 base; bases with no gene match: 1. CDR3: CASSLSGSTDTQYF. CDR3 coding DNA: TGTGCCAGCAGCTTAAGCGGGAGTACAGATACGCAGTATTTT.

This clone was recorded only once. The J gene is TRBJ1-2, the V gene TRBV5-5; TRBD1 agrees at 12 bases. The CDR3 has 17 amino acids. The germline V gene encodes CDR1 SGHKS and CDR2 YYEKEE (reference sequence). The V segment lost 0 bases and the J segment 5 bases; nucleotides outside the gene matches: 8. The CDR3 loop is CASSLGPGQGAGYGYTF. CDR3 nucleotide sequence: TGTGCCAGCAGCTTGGGGCCGGGACAGGGGGCGGGGTATGGCTACACCTTC.

A word on this clone: The junction differs from germline at one of its ends, possibly a read error. The chain couples TRBV6-6 to TRBJ1-2; D is perhaps TRBD1 (5 bases). Germline V gives CDR1 MNHNY, CDR2 SVGAGI (reference sequence). The CDR3 has 15 residues. The CDR3 here is CAISSGRGANYGYTF. CDR3 sequence (DNA): TGTGCCATCAGTTCGGGGAGGGGAGCTAACTATGGCTACACCTTC.

The V call is TRBV18, the J call TRBJ1-1; no reliable D call. CDR1 is KGHSH and CDR2 is LQKENI in the germline V gene. This CDR3 is 13 amino acids long. With 3 bases removed from V and 1 base from J, the gap between germline ends came to 6 bases. As DNA, the CDR3 is TGTGCCAGCTCACCGGAGGGGAACACTGAAGCTTTCTTT. This sequence encodes CASSPEGNTEAFF.

V gene TRBV9 combines with J gene TRBJ2-2; possibly TRBD1 or TRBD2 for D (5 bases each). Looked up from germline, CDR1 is SGDLS and CDR2 is YYNGEE. Trimming removed 7 bases from V and 5 bases from J, with 18 bases in between. CDR3 size: 15 residues. The CDR3 here is CASSHRGSRTGELFF. CDR3 DNA sequence: TGTGCCAGCTCCCATCGGGGCAGCCGAACCGGGGAGCTGTTTTTT.

The chain joins TRBV7-9 to TRBJ1-2, with D possibly TRBD1 on 6 matching bases. This CDR3 contains 15 residues. Germline lookup yields CDR1 SEHNR and CDR2 FQNEAQ (reference sequence). V shed 7 bases and J shed 4 bases, with 19 bases lying between them. This chain's CDR3 is CASIVLGGGVYGYTF. In nucleotides, the CDR3 is TGTGCCAGCATCGTACTAGGGGGGGGCGTCTATGGCTACACCTTC.

This chain links TRBV19 with TRBJ1-5; a possible D gene is TRBD1 (6 bases). Deletions cut 1 base from V and 4 bases from J, with 11 bases between. This CDR3 spans 15 amino acids. The germline gives CDR1 LNHDA, CDR2 SQIVND (reference sequence). The CDR3 here is CASSIVSRGNQPQHF. DNA for the CDR3: TGTGCCAGTAGTATAGTATCCAGGGGTAATCAGCCCCAGCATTTT.

The chain has TRBV7-8 and TRBJ2-5, with no clear D. The germline gives CDR1 SGHVS, CDR2 FQNEAQ. This CDR3 has 12 residues. V was pared by 1 base and J by 5 bases, with 5 bases between. CDR3 in amino acids: CASSLEVETQYF. The DNA of the CDR3 is TGTGCCAGCAGCTTAGAGGTGGAGACCCAGTACTTC.

The rearrangement joins TRBV5-1 to TRBJ2-2; D may be TRBD2 (5 bases). The CDR3 is 15 residues long. Germline assignment: CDR1 SGHRS and CDR2 YFSETQ. The germline V and J ends were trimmed by 1 base and 6 bases, with 13 bases remaining between them. The CDR3 region has the DNA TGCGCCAGCAGCTTGATGGGTGTTAGCGCCGGGGAGCTGTTTTTT. Its protein product is CASSLMGVSAGELFF. The variable domain in full, completed from reference TRBV5-1 and TRBJ2-2, reads KAGVTQTPRYLIKTRGQQVTLSCSPISGHRSVSWYQQTPGQGLQFLFEYFSETQRNKGNFPGRFSGRQFSNSRSEMNVSTLELGDSALYLCASSLMGVSAGELFFGEGSRLTVL.

V usage is TRBV28 and J usage is TRBJ2-5; D may be TRBD1 or TRBD2 (7 bases each). Trimming removed 7 bases at V and 4 bases at J, with 13 bases between. Germline-derived CDR1 and CDR2 are MDHEN and SYDVKM. This CDR3 is built from 13 residues. The CDR3 sequence is CASIQGGGETQYF. The CDR3 region has the DNA TGTGCCAGCATCCAGGGGGGGGGAGAGACCCAGTACTTC. Supplemented by reference TRBV28 and TRBJ2-5, the full variable domain reads DVKVTQSSRYLVKRTGEKVFLECVQDMDHENMFWYRQDPGLGLRLIYFSYDVKMKEKGDIPEGYSVSREKKERFSLILESASTNQTSMYLCASIQGGGETQYFGPGTRLLVL.

This clone was recorded a few times. The CDR3 sequence: CASSFDRGHQPQHF. CDR3 in DNA: TGTGCCAGCAGCTTCGACAGGGGGCATCAGCCCCAGCATTTT. The chain uses TRBV6-5 and TRBJ1-5; TRBD1 matches 10 bases. The germline V gene has CDR1 MNHEY and CDR2 SVGAGI. The CDR3 totals 14 residues. Unmatched junction bases numbered 4, after V lost 6 bases and J lost 5 bases.

This clone was recorded only once. The chain couples TRBV28 to TRBJ1-5; tentative D call: TRBD1 (6 bases). The germline V gene encodes CDR1 MDHEN and CDR2 SYDVKM. Trimming left V 6 bases short and J 1 base short, with 7 bases between. The CDR3 consists of 13 residues. CDR3 amino acids: CASRGQSNQPQHF. The DNA for the CDR3 is TGTGCCAGCAGAGGACAGAGCAATCAGCCCCAGCATTTT.

This sequence joins TRBV19 and TRBJ2-3; weak D call: TRBD2 (7 bases). The V end lost 1 base, the J end lost 0 bases, and 14 bases lay between the germline ends. CDR3 length: 17 residues. Germline-derived CDR1 and CDR2 are LNHDA and SQIVND (reference sequence). The CDR3 loop reads CASSIARGALSTDTQYF. CDR3 nucleotide sequence: TGTGCCAGTAGTATAGCCCGGGGGGCGCTCAGCACAGATACGCAGTATTTT.

The gene calls are TRBV5-1 and TRBJ2-1; 7 bases match TRBD2. The ends lost 0 bases at V and 1 base at J; junction bases unmatched: 4. CDR1 and CDR2 (germline): SGHRS, YFSETQ. CDR3 length: 16 amino acids. Here the CDR3 reads CASSLEPAGSYNEQFF. The CDR3 DNA reads TGCGCCAGCAGCTTGGAACCAGCGGGATCCTACAATGAGCAGTTCTTC.

The chain employs TRBV7-9 and TRBJ2-3; D remains ambiguous. Germline-derived CDR1 and CDR2 are SEHNR and FQNEAQ (reference sequence). The CDR3 has 11 residues. Trimming removed 5 bases from V and 5 bases from J, with 5 bases in between. The CDR3, as DNA: TGTGCCAGCAGCCCTCAAGATACGCAGTATTTT. Its protein product is CASSPQDTQYF.

The CDR3 protein is CASRTTRDNQPQHF. CDR3 sequence (DNA): TGTGCCAGCAGAACGACACGGGACAATCAGCCCCAGCATTTT. The V gene is TRBV28, the J gene TRBJ1-5, with D uncertain. V was cut by 6 bases and J by 3 bases, with 12 bases left in between. The CDR3 sequence is 14 residues long. Germline V lookup: CDR1 MDHEN, CDR2 SYDVKM. Filled out from reference TRBV28 and TRBJ1-5, the complete variable domain reads DVKVTQSSRYLVKRTGEKVFLECVQDMDHENMFWYRQDPGLGLRLIYFSYDVKMKEKGDIPEGYSVSREKKERFSLILESASTNQTSMYLCASRTTRDNQPQHFGDGTRLSIL.

The J gene is TRBJ2-1, the V gene TRBV7-9, with D perhaps TRBD1 (6 bases). From germline, CDR1 is SEHNR and CDR2 FQNEAQ (reference sequence). Trimming took off 1 base at V and 10 bases at J, with 14 bases between the two ends. The CDR3 is 14 amino acids. The CDR3 DNA is TGTGCCAGCAGCTTAGGGGACATGGTAGGCGAGCAGTTCTTC. The encoded protein is CASSLGDMVGEQFF.

By sample fraction, this clone is medium-sized. V is TRBV18 and J is TRBJ1-2, with D hard to call. Germline V gives CDR1 KGHSH, CDR2 LQKENI. V lost 3 bases and J 2 bases, leaving 4 bases between the germline ends. The CDR3 length is 12 residues. The CDR3 loop is CASSPPNYGYTF. In nucleotides, the CDR3 is TGTGCCAGCTCACCCCCGAACTATGGCTACACCTTC. The full variable domain, its missing parts supplied by reference TRBV18 and TRBJ1-2, is NAGVMQNPRHLVRRRGQEARLRCSPMKGHSHVYWYRQLPEEGLKFMVYLQKENIIDESGMPKERFSAEFPKEGPSILRIQQVVRGDSAAYFCASSPPNYGYTFGSGTRLTVV.

The chain links TRBV18 to TRBJ1-1; 7 positions agree with TRBD1. With V trimmed by 5 bases and J by 4 bases, 13 bases remained unmatched. This CDR3 region has 16 residues. Germline V gene lookup returns CDR1 KGHSH and CDR2 LQKENI. CDR3 DNA: TGTGCCAGCTCATCAGGCCCCCCGACAGGGCTCACTGAAGCTTTCTTT. This translates into CASSSGPPTGLTEAFF.